Below, 3 T cell receptor beta chains from the same sample are listed, as sequenced in a study of T cells after yellow fever vaccination. One entry per CDR3 protein results from TCRdb running MiXCR on the 5' RACE reads. The data show 300,000 to 400,000 distinct CDR3 sequences, about 12% seen once. The input for sequencing was CD4+ T cells sorted from PBMCs, taken 15 days after the yellow fever booster vaccination. The receptors come from a man aged 18 to 30 who received the YFV17D yellow fever vaccine.

The chain couples TRBV5-5 to TRBJ1-1; the D gene is possibly TRBD1 (6 bases). This CDR3 contains 15 residues. CDR1 and CDR2 from the germline V gene are SGHKS and YYEKEE (reference sequence). V was shortened by 4 bases and J by 3 bases, with 16 bases between the two germline ends. The CDR3 DNA reads TGTGCCAGCAGCAAACCAGGGGCGCAGGACACTGAAGCTTTCTTT. This sequence encodes CASSKPGAQDTEAFF.

This clonotype was found a few times. The chain recombines TRBV7-2 with TRBJ2-2; TRBD1 is a possible D gene (5 bases). The CDR3 runs to 15 residues. Trimming cost V 1 base and J 3 bases, with 9 bases left between them. Germline V lookup: CDR1 SGHTA, CDR2 FQGNSA. CDR3 nucleotides: TGTGCCAGCAGCTTAGTCGAAGGGGACACCGGGGAGCTGTTTTTT. Encoded protein: CASSLVEGDTGELFF. The entire variable domain, with the rest obtained from reference TRBV7-2 and TRBJ2-2, is as follows: GAGVSQSPSNKVTEKGKDVELRCDPISGHTALYWYRQSLGQGLEFLIYFQGNSAPDKSGLPSDRFSAERTGGSVSTLTIQRTQQEDSAVYLCASSLVEGDTGELFFGEGSRLTVL.

The chain is built from TRBV28 and TRBJ1-1; D possibly corresponds to TRBD1 (5 bases). The CDR3 is 12 amino acids. Germline assignment: CDR1 MDHEN and CDR2 SYDVKM. V dropped 6 bases and J dropped 6 bases, with 11 bases sitting between them. The chain's CDR3 is CASRGGIAEAFF. The CDR3 DNA is TGTGCCAGCAGGGGGGGGATCGCTGAAGCTTTCTTT.